Listed below are T cell receptor beta chains from one sample, sequenced in a study of glioma-infiltrating T cells. TCRdb called the multiplex PCR reads again in MiXCR, with one record for every CDR3 protein. This sample has 150,000 or so distinct CDR3 sequences; about two fifths occur once, and the top ten carry around a fifth. Source material: glioma tissue, nonneoplastic brain tissue, or PBMCs (not recorded which). These receptors all come from a human donor with low-grade glioma or glioblastoma, undergoing nonglioma brain surgery, or in good health (not recorded which). CDR3s include the opening cysteine and the closing phenylalanine or tryptophan. D genes are given only for firm matches. The size field is filled for only some rows; it gives once, few, many or a size class.

d_call | j_call | v_call | clone_size | cdr3_nt | cdr3_aa
. | TRBJ2-5 | TRBV28 | few | TGTGCCAGCAACGGTGCAGGGAAGAAGACCCAGTACTTC | CASNGAGKKTQYF
. | TRBJ2-5 | TRBV20-1 | few | TGCAGTGCCGTGAGAGGAGAGACCCAGTACTTC | CSAVRGETQYF
TRBD2 | TRBJ2-1 | TRBV6-1 | few | TGTGCCAGTACTTCCCGGACTAGCGGATCCAATGAGCAGTTCTTC | CASTSRTSGSNEQFF
. | TRBJ2-3 | TRBV7-9 | . | TGTGCCAGCAGCCAGGAGCAGGGCATACGAGATACGCAGTATTTT | CASSQEQGIRDTQYF
. | TRBJ1-1 | TRBV20-1 | many | TGCAGTGCTGGAAAGAACACTAACACTGAAGCTTTCTTT | CSAGKNTNTEAFF
. | TRBJ1-5 | TRBV29-1 | . | TGCAGCGTTATTACAACGGTCAATCAGCCCCAGCATTTT | CSVITTVNQPQHF
. | TRBJ1-3 | TRBV11-2 | . | TGTGCCAGCAGCGGTCCCCCTGGAAACACCATATATTTT | CASSGPPGNTIYF
. | TRBJ2-3 | TRBV7-6 | . | TGTGCCAGCAGCTTAGAAGCTGAGGGGCAAGGCTATCACGGCACAGATACGCAGTATTTT | CASSLEAEGQGYHGTDTQYF
. | TRBJ2-7 | TRBV7-2 | . | TGCGCCAGCAGCCAACCGGGACGGAACTACGAGCAGTACTTC | CASSQPGRNYEQYF
TRBD2 | TRBJ2-1 | TRBV5-1 | once | TGCGCCCGCAGCACAGGACTAGTCTACAATGAGCAGTTCTTC | CARSTGLVYNEQFF
. | TRBJ1-2 | TRBV30 | . | TGTGCCTGGAGTGACCCACCGACCTCTCCCTTCACCTTC | CAWSDPPTSPFTF
TRBD1 | TRBJ2-7 | TRBV6-1 | . | TGTGCCATCAGTGACAAGGACAGGGGATCCTACGAGCAGTACTTC | CAISDKDRGSYEQYF
. | TRBJ1-1 | TRBV10-3 | . | TGTGCCATCAGTGAGGGAAGCAACACTGAAGCTTTCTTT | CAISEGSNTEAFF